One sample yielded the 8 T cell receptor beta chains listed below, sequenced in a study of blood T cell repertoires in COVID-19. The protocol was immunoSEQ multiplex PCR, while the TCRdb copy is restricted to in-frame clones and leaves out a portion. Among 50,000 to 75,000 clones listed, about nine tenths were seen once. Material: peripheral blood. The receptors stem from a woman in her forties or fifties with active or convalescent COVID-19.

The chain has TRBV3-1 (or the pseudogene TRBV3-2) and TRBJ1-1, with 7 bases that match TRBD1. The J segment lost 0 bases and the V segment lost 3 bases, leaving 7 bases of the junction unmatched. Germline CDR1 reads LGHDT; CDR2 reads YNNKEL (reference sequence). This CDR3 region has 16 residues. The CDR3 region has the DNA TGTGCCAGCAGCCAGACAGGGCGGTGGGTGAACACTGAAGCTTTCTTT. Translated, it gives CASSQTGRWVNTEAFF.

The chain couples TRBV18 to TRBJ2-7, with 9 positions matching TRBD2. V lost 1 base to trimming and J lost 6 bases; unmatched junction nucleotides: 13. Per germline, CDR1 KGHSH and CDR2 LQKENI. CDR3 length: 17 amino acids. DNA for the CDR3: TGTGCCAGCTCACCACGCGATAGCGGGAGTTTGGTATCCGAGCAGTACTTC. Residues: CASSPRDSGSLVSEQYF.

The V and J genes are TRBV11-3 and TRBJ2-2; tentative D call: TRBD2 (6 bases). The V and J ends lost 5 bases and 0 bases respectively, with 25 bases between them. There are 20 residues in the CDR3. The V gene's germline CDR1 is SGHNT and CDR2 YENEEA. The CDR3 protein is CASSRQGGWGVAANTGELFF. The CDR3 nucleotides are TGTGCCAGCAGCCGGCAGGGCGGGTGGGGTGTAGCGGCGAACACCGGGGAGCTGTTTTTT.

The V and J genes are TRBV11-2 and TRBJ2-1, with 7 bases identical to TRBD2. The CDR3 consists of 16 residues. V shed 0 bases, J shed 7 bases, and the junction held 9 bases outside the gene matches. CDR1 SGHAT and CDR2 FQNNGV come from the germline V gene. The CDR3: CASSLDEAGVYNEQFF. Here the CDR3 DNA reads TGTGCCAGCAGCTTAGATGAGGCGGGAGTATATAATGAGCAGTTCTTC.

In this sample, this clone turned up once. The chain employs TRBV12-3 or TRBV12-4 and TRBJ2-7; a possible D gene is TRBD1 (6 bases). Deletions cut 5 bases from V and 5 bases from J, with 13 bases between. The CDR3 is 13 amino acids. The DNA for the CDR3 is TGTGCCAGCAGTACAGGGTTAAGGGACGAGCAGTACTTC. It is translated as CASSTGLRDEQYF.

The chain carries TRBV11-3 and TRBJ2-1; possibly TRBD1 for D (5 bases). Trimming removed 3 bases at V and 6 bases at J, with 15 bases between. Germline values: CDR1 SGHNT, CDR2 YENEEA. The CDR3 extends over 15 amino acids. CDR3 DNA sequence: TGTGCCAGCAGCTTGGGAACAGGATGGTCCAATGAGCAGTTCTTC. Translation: CASSLGTGWSNEQFF.

The chain combines TRBV11-2 with TRBJ2-4; unclear D gene. The CDR3 extends over 14 amino acids. Germline loops: CDR1 SGHAT, CDR2 FQNNGV. V lost 4 bases and J 4 bases, leaving 11 bases between the germline ends. CDR3 coding DNA: TGTGCCAGCAGCTCAAGACTCTCAAAAAACATTCAGTACTTC. This codes for CASSSRLSKNIQYF.

The chain couples TRBV5-6 to TRBJ2-7; TRBD2 matches at 10 bases. J was trimmed by 3 bases and V by 5 bases; bases with no gene match: 8. Germline lookup yields CDR1 SGHDT and CDR2 YYEEEE. The CDR3 contains 15 residues. CDR3 region: CASRFGLAAFYEQYF. The CDR3 nucleotides read TGTGCCAGCAGGTTTGGACTAGCGGCTTTCTACGAGCAGTACTTC.